This TCR beta chain derives from a study of beta chain features in type 1 diabetes. General observations from the study: Among all four CD4+ subsets, Type 1 diabetes patients had TCRB CDR3s that were moderately but significantly shorter.

This clone was seen more than once but under ten times. Its target is not known. Trimming stripped 2 bases from V and 2 bases from J, with 2 bases between. Germline V gene data show CDR1 as SGHRS and CDR2 as YFSETQ. The length of the CDR3 is 12 residues. Every bit of the isolated RNA underwent reverse transcription, so sequencing read expressed TCRB transcripts. Profiling relied on immunoSEQ multiplex PCR, and the TCRdb table lists in-frame clones only, not all of them. Among roughly 350,000 clones listed, 9.5% to 10% were seen once. The specimen sequenced was central memory CD4+ T cells from blood. The sequence was collected from a man aged 25-40 years with type 1 diabetes. The chain employs TRBV5-1 and TRBJ2-1, with D unresolved. CDR3 amino acids: CASSFAYNEQFF. CDR3 DNA sequence: TGCGCCAGCAGCTTTGCCTACAATGAGCAGTTCTTC.